Detailed here is one TCR beta chain. The data were obtained in a study of PD-L1 blockade in urothelial cancer. The ends lost 2 bases at V and 0 bases at J; junction bases unmatched: 2. The germline V gene encodes CDR1 SNHLY and CDR2 FYNNEI. The CDR3 length is 16 residues. The assay was immunoSEQ multiplex PCR, and TCRdb's table has in-frame clones only and misses some. The table shows 70,000 to 75,000 clones, with approximately 91% occurring only once. Here the sequenced sample was PBMCs, taken around atezolizumab (anti-PD-L1) treatment. The clonotype comes from a man aged 60 to 69 with urothelial cancer. The chain has TRBV2 and TRBJ2-2; 8 nucleotides line up with TRBD1. The CDR3: CASSELTGANTGELFF. CDR3 nucleotide sequence: TGTGCCAGCAGTGAACTGACAGGGGCGAACACCGGGGAGCTGTTTTTT. Full variable domain (rest looked up from reference TRBV2 and TRBJ2-2): EPEVTQTPSHQVTQMGQEVILRCVPISNHLYFYWYRQILGQKVEFLVSFYNNEISEKSEIFDDQFSVERPDGSNFTLKIRSTKLEDSAMYFCASSELTGANTGELFFGEGSRLTVL.